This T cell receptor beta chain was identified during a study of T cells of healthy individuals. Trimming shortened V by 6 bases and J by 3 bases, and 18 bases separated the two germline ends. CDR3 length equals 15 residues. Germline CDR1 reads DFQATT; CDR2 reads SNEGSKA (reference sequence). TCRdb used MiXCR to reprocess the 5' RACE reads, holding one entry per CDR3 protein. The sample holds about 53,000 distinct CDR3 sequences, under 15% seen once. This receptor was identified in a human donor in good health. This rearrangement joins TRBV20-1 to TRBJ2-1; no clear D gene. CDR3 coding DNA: TGCAGTGCCCAGCAGGATGGGTTTGGCTACAATGAGCAGTTCTTC. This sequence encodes CSAQQDGFGYNEQFF.